Presented here are 14 T cell receptor beta chains from one specimen sequenced in a study of cytomegalovirus exposure and HLA in healthy donors. The PCR had 60 Vbeta and 13 Jbeta primers. The assay was immunoSEQ multiplex PCR, and TCRdb's table has in-frame clones only and misses some. The table lists around 120,000 clones, over 65% of them singletons. The sequencing input was PBMCs. Receptors were obtained from a woman aged 40 to 50 in good health and CMV-seropositive.

The chain employs TRBV27 and TRBJ1-6, with D perhaps matching TRBD1 (6 bases). Trimming cost V 5 bases and J 7 bases, with 15 bases left between them. The CDR3 has 15 amino acids. Germline CDR1 MNHEY, CDR2 SMNVEV (reference sequence). CDR3 bases: TGTGCCAGCAGTACCTTGACAGGATTCAATTCACCCCTCCACTTT. Protein: CASSTLTGFNSPLHF.

J is TRBJ2-2 and V is TRBV2; D is unresolved. The CDR3 runs 13 residues. Germline values: CDR1 SNHLY, CDR2 FYNNEI. Between the trimmed V and J ends, which lost 6 bases and 6 bases, there was a span of 11 bases. As DNA, the CDR3 is TGTGCCAGCAGGGCCTTAGCAGCCGGGGAGCTGTTTTTT. Protein: CASRALAAGELFF.

This CDR3 is CASTLDRDFNQPQHF. As DNA, the CDR3 is TGTGCCAGCACCCTGGATCGGGACTTCAATCAGCCCCAGCATTTT. This chain connects TRBV7-8 to TRBJ1-5; D is possibly TRBD1 (5 bases). Per the germline V gene, CDR1 is SGHVS and CDR2 is FQNEAQ. The CDR3 has 15 residues. V lost 7 bases to trimming and J lost 3 bases, with 16 bases between them.

As for this clone: In the same sample, other DNA sequences code for this CDR3. V is TRBV30 and J is TRBJ1-6, with 7 positions matching TRBD1. This CDR3 spans 16 amino acids. Germline V gene lookup returns CDR1 GTSNPN and CDR2 SVGIG (reference sequence). The V and J ends lost 4 bases and 2 bases, in that order; junction bases with no gene match: 8. The CDR3 DNA reads as TGTGCCTGGACCCCGGAGGGGGCGCCCTATAATTCACCCCTCCACTTT. It translates to CAWTPEGAPYNSPLHF.

This clone was counted a few times. The rearrangement joins TRBV4-3 to TRBJ2-7, with 7 nucleotides matching TRBD2. V shed 0 bases and J 3 bases; nucleotides not matched to a gene: 2. This CDR3 comprises 14 residues. In germline, CDR1 is LGHNA, CDR2 YSLEER. The CDR3 sequence is CASSQDPSGYEQYF. CDR3 coding DNA: TGCGCCAGCAGCCAAGATCCTAGCGGCTACGAGCAGTACTTC.

The sample holds a few counts of this clone. The chain is built from TRBV5-4 and TRBJ2-5; TRBD1 aligns across 12 bases. Germline trimming cut 4 bases from V and 5 bases from J; bases unmatched to any gene: 6. Per the germline V gene, CDR1 is SGHNT and CDR2 is YYREEE (reference sequence). The CDR3 spans 15 residues. The CDR3 reads CASSSRDRGLETQYF. The CDR3 nucleotides are TGTGCCAGCAGCAGCCGGGACAGGGGGCTTGAGACCCAGTACTTC.

This clone was detected only a few times. J is TRBJ1-6 and V is TRBV7-6; no clear D. The CDR3 spans 16 residues. V was clipped by 5 bases and J by 9 bases, with 20 bases between them. Germline assignment: CDR1 SGHVS and CDR2 FNYEAQ. The CDR3 reads CASSPRVTEVPSPLHF. In DNA, the CDR3 is TGTGCCAGCAGCCCCCGCGTTACGGAGGTCCCTTCACCCCTCCACTTT.

The chain joins TRBV7-9 to TRBJ1-2, with 10 bases that match TRBD1. With V trimmed by 0 bases and J by 3 bases, 4 bases remained unmatched. This CDR3 spans 16 amino acids. Germline loops: CDR1 SEHNR, CDR2 FQNEAQ (reference sequence). CDR3 residues: CASSLASGTGDYGYTF. The CDR3 coding sequence is TGTGCCAGCAGCTTAGCCTCCGGGACAGGGGACTATGGCTACACCTTC.

The chain uses TRBV5-1 and TRBJ2-1; TRBD2 matches 8 bases. CDR1 and CDR2 (germline): SGHRS, YFSETQ. Germline trimming cut 0 bases from V and 4 bases from J; bases unmatched to any gene: 6. The CDR3 contains 16 residues. CDR3 nucleotide sequence: TGCGCCAGCAGCTTGGTCATAGCGGGGAAATACAATGAGCAGTTCTTC. Amino acids: CASSLVIAGKYNEQFF.

The V and J genes are TRBV9 and TRBJ2-1; the match to TRBD1 covers 7 bases. CDR3 length: 14 residues. The trim removed 0 bases at V and 7 bases at J, leaving 4 bases unmatched. Germline CDR1 reads SGDLS; CDR2 reads YYNGEE. For the CDR3, the DNA is TGTGCCAGCAGCGTAGGGGGACAGATAAATGAGCAGTTCTTC. Translating gives CASSVGGQINEQFF.

This chain joins TRBV9 and TRBJ1-6; D unresolved. The ends were cut back, 2 bases at V and 12 bases at J, with 15 bases in the middle. The CDR3 is made up of 14 amino acids. CDR1 is SGDLS, CDR2 YYNGEE, per germline. The CDR3 sequence: CASSVSLGGRPLHF. CDR3 nucleotide sequence: TGTGCCAGCAGCGTCTCCCTGGGAGGCCGACCCCTCCACTTT.

The rearrangement uses TRBV25-1 and TRBJ2-2; D is unresolved. This CDR3 is 14 amino acids long. V lost 4 bases to trimming and J lost 2 bases, with 8 bases between them. Germline CDR1 is MGHDK and CDR2 is SYGVNS. For the CDR3, the DNA is TGTGCCAGCAGTGCCCAGGCTAACACCGGGGAGCTGTTTTTT. Encoded protein: CASSAQANTGELFF.

The chain couples TRBV18 to TRBJ2-5; D possibly corresponds to TRBD1 (5 bases). Germline V gives CDR1 KGHSH, CDR2 LQKENI. The V end was cut by 3 bases, the J end by 7 bases, with 12 bases between. The CDR3 runs 13 residues. The CDR3 region is CASSPYDQGTQYF. In DNA, the CDR3 is TGTGCCAGCTCACCTTACGATCAGGGGACCCAGTACTTC.

The CDR3 DNA is TGTGCCAGCAGCGTAGGGCCGGGACAGACCTACGAGCAGTACTTC. It is translated as CASSVGPGQTYEQYF. This chain joins TRBV9 and TRBJ2-7; 7 positions match TRBD1. Losses at the gene ends were 0 bases for V and 2 bases for J; bases not matched to a gene: 5. CDR3 length: 15 residues. CDR1 and CDR2 from the germline V gene are SGDLS and YYNGEE.